This passage covers 16 T cell receptor beta chains from one sample sequenced in a study of blood T cell repertoires in COVID-19. The data were produced by immunoSEQ multiplex PCR, yet TCRdb's version contains in-frame clones alone and is incomplete. Of approximately 65,000 clones listed, roughly two thirds were seen once; the top ten hold approximately 51%. The source material was PBMCs or T cells enriched from blood (not recorded which). The source is a woman aged 55-75 years who had been exposed to COVID-19.

J is TRBJ1-2 and V is TRBV6-4; D might be TRBD1 (6 bases). This CDR3 region has 11 residues. Trimming shortened V by 5 bases and J by 7 bases, and 8 bases separated the two germline ends. The V gene's germline CDR1 is MRHNA and CDR2 SNTAGT. CDR3 amino acids: CASSQGGGYTF. CDR3 in DNA: TGTGCCAGCAGTCAAGGGGGTGGCTACACCTTC.

The genes are TRBV11-2 and TRBJ2-1; D is perhaps TRBD2 (6 bases). The CDR3 is made up of 12 amino acids. The germline V gene has CDR1 SGHAT and CDR2 FQNNGV. Trimming pared 1 base from V and 10 bases from J, leaving 8 bases between. The CDR3 sequence: CASSLALAEQFF. In DNA, the CDR3 is TGTGCCAGCAGCTTAGCCCTAGCGGAGCAGTTCTTC.

The chain couples TRBV30 to TRBJ1-6; D might be TRBD1 (5 bases). V dropped 4 bases and J dropped 2 bases, with 12 bases sitting between them. CDR1 and CDR2 from the germline V gene are GTSNPN and SVGIG (reference sequence). CDR3 length: 15 residues. CDR3: CAWTAGKTYNSPLHF. DNA for the CDR3: TGTGCCTGGACGGCAGGGAAAACCTATAATTCACCCCTCCACTTT.

The chain joins TRBV29-1 to TRBJ2-2, with D possibly matching TRBD2 (7 bases). The V end lost 5 bases, the J end lost 0 bases, and 13 bases lay between the germline ends. CDR1 SQVTM and CDR2 ANQGSEA come from the germline V gene. This CDR3 contains 15 residues. CDR3 sequence: CSVPGRGPNTGELFF. The CDR3 DNA reads as TGCAGCGTTCCTGGGCGGGGGCCGAACACCGGGGAGCTGTTTTTT.

The rearrangement uses TRBV16 and TRBJ2-1; 7 bases are a match to TRBD2. After removal of 4 bases from V and 8 bases from J, the junction contained 14 bases not matched to a gene. Germline values: CDR1 KGHSY, CDR2 FQNENV. The CDR3 covers 16 residues. The CDR3 DNA reads TGTGCCAGCAGCCGGAACGGCGGGAGTAGTCGCGATGAGCAGTTCTTC. Amino acids: CASSRNGGSSRDEQFF.

The genes are TRBV12-3 or TRBV12-4 and TRBJ1-1; D not resolved. Trimming removed 3 bases from V and 10 bases from J, with 9 bases in between. CDR3 length equals 11 residues. The CDR3 nucleotides read TGTGCCAGCAGTTTGAATAGAGGAGCTTTCTTT. It yields the protein CASSLNRGAFF.

The V call is TRBV6-5, the J call TRBJ1-2, with TRBD1 as a possible D gene (5 bases). The ends were cut back, 6 bases at V and 3 bases at J, with 17 bases in the middle. This CDR3 contains 15 residues. Per the germline V gene, CDR1 is MNHEY and CDR2 is SVGAGI. This CDR3 is CASSPSGVDYYGYTF. CDR3 DNA sequence: TGTGCCAGCAGCCCCTCGGGGGTCGATTACTATGGCTACACCTTC.

This chain links TRBV10-2 with TRBJ2-3, with D possibly matching TRBD2 (5 bases). From germline, CDR1 is WSHSY and CDR2 SAAADI. V gave up 4 bases and J gave up 2 bases, with 13 bases separating them. CDR3 length equals 15 residues. The CDR3, as DNA: TGCGCCAGCAGTGCTGTCAGCGGTTCCACAGATACGCAGTATTTT. Its protein product is CASSAVSGSTDTQYF.

This clone came up once. This rearrangement joins TRBV5-6 to TRBJ1-2; D is unclear. There are 15 residues in the CDR3. V dropped 4 bases and J dropped 3 bases, with 16 bases sitting between them. Germline V gives CDR1 SGHDT, CDR2 YYEEEE. This CDR3 is CASSGGSSGDYGYTF. CDR3 nucleotides: TGTGCCAGCAGCGGAGGGTCGTCGGGCGACTATGGCTACACCTTC.

This clone was counted a few times. The rearrangement joins TRBV27 to TRBJ2-1, with D possibly matching TRBD2 (6 bases). This CDR3 contains 11 residues. Trimming took 4 bases from V and 12 from J, leaving 10 bases between them. Germline V gene data show CDR1 as MNHEY and CDR2 as SMNVEV (reference sequence). Here the CDR3 DNA reads TGTGCCAGCAGTTCCCGGGAGTGGCAGTTCTTC. It specifies CASSSREWQFF.

The V and J genes are TRBV2 and TRBJ1-3; TRBD1 aligns across 7 bases. J was trimmed by 1 base and V by 7 bases; bases with no gene match: 13. Per germline, CDR1 SNHLY and CDR2 FYNNEI. The CDR3 extends over 17 amino acids. CDR3 coding DNA: TGTGCCAGCACTTTTCCTGGAGGGGGCATTTCTGGAAACACCATATATTTT. Its protein is CASTFPGGGISGNTIYF.

A single count supports this clone. The V and J genes are TRBV7-6 and TRBJ2-2; 8 positions match TRBD1. The CDR3 sequence is 14 residues long. CDR1 and CDR2 from the germline V gene are SGHVS and FNYEAQ. V gave up 5 bases and J gave up 3 bases; unmatched junction bases: 2. The CDR3 sequence: CASSMTGDTGELFF. CDR3 DNA sequence: TGTGCCAGCAGCATGACAGGGGACACCGGGGAGCTGTTTTTT. Drawing the rest from reference TRBV7-6 and TRBJ2-2, the complete variable domain is GAGVSQSPRYKVTKRGQDVALRCDPISGHVSLYWYRQALGQGPEFLTYFNYEAQQDKSGLPNDRFSAERPEGSISTLTIQRTEQRDSAMYRCASSMTGDTGELFFGEGSRLTVL.

The CDR3 protein is CASSTYKGAEATYEQYF. Written as DNA, the CDR3 is TGTGCCAGTAGTACCTACAAAGGAGCGGAAGCTACCTACGAGCAGTACTTC. The genes are TRBV19 and TRBJ2-7; the D gene is possibly TRBD2 (5 bases). This CDR3 has 17 amino acids. Germline CDR1 reads LNHDA; CDR2 reads SQIVND (reference sequence). Trimming pared 4 bases from V and 2 bases from J, leaving 21 bases between.

This chain links TRBV28 with TRBJ2-1; 11 bases fit TRBD2. The germline CDR1 and CDR2 sequences are MDHEN and SYDVKM. V lost 4 bases, J lost 12 bases, and 11 bases stayed unmatched. This CDR3 is 15 amino acids long. Written as DNA, the CDR3 is TGTGCCAGCAGTTCCCCTAGCGGGAGGTTGCAGGCGCAGTTCTTC. Translation gives CASSSPSGRLQAQFF.

The V call is TRBV5-1, the J call TRBJ1-3, with a tentative D call TRBD1 (6 bases). Germline CDR1 and CDR2: SGHRS and YFSETQ. CDR3 length: 14 amino acids. V lost 4 bases, J lost 1 base, and 9 bases lay in between. Here the CDR3 reads CASSPRGSGNTIYF. The CDR3 region has the DNA TGCGCCAGCAGCCCCAGGGGTTCTGGAAACACCATATATTTT. The full variable domain, its missing parts supplied by reference TRBV5-1 and TRBJ1-3, is KAGVTQTPRYLIKTRGQQVTLSCSPISGHRSVSWYQQTPGQGLQFLFEYFSETQRNKGNFPGRFSGRQFSNSRSEMNVSTLELGDSALYLCASSPRGSGNTIYFGEGSWLTVV.

The rearrangement links TRBV18 to TRBJ1-4, with 7 bases that match TRBD1. Germline V gives CDR1 KGHSH, CDR2 LQKENI. V trimming: 3 bases; J trimming: 4 bases; junction bases outside the gene matches: 5. The CDR3 is 15 amino acids. The CDR3 reads CASSPQGQLNEKLFF. CDR3 bases: TGTGCCAGCTCACCCCAGGGACAGCTTAATGAAAAACTGTTTTTT. Based on the CDR3 plus reference TRBV18 and TRBJ1-4, the full variable domain is NAGVMQNPRHLVRRRGQEARLRCSPMKGHSHVYWYRQLPEEGLKFMVYLQKENIIDESGMPKERFSAEFPKEGPSILRIQQVVRGDSAAYFCASSPQGQLNEKLFFGSGTQLSVL.